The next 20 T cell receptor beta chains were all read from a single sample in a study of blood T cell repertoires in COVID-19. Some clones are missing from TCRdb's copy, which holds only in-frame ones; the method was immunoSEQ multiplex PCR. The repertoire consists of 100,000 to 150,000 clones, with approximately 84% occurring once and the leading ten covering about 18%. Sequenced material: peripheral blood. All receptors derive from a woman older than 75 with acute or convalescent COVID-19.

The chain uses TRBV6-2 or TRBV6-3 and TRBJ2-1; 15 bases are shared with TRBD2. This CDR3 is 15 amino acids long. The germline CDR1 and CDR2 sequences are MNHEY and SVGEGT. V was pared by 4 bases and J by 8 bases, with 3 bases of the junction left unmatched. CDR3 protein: CASSWTSGRAYEQFF. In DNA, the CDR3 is TGTGCCAGCAGTTGGACTAGCGGGAGGGCCTATGAGCAGTTCTTC.

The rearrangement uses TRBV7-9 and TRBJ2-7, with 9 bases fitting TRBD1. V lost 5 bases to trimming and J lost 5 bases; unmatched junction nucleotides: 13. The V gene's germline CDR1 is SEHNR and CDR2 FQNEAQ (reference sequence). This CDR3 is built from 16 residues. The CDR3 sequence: CASSLRPGTGMDEQYF. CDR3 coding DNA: TGTGCCAGCAGCCTCCGTCCCGGGACAGGGATGGACGAGCAGTACTTC.

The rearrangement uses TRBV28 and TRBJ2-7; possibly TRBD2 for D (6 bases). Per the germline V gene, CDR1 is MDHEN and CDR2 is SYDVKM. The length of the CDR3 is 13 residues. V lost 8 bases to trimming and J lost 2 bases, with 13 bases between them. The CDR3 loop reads CASLSGETYEQYF. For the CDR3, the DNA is TGTGCCAGCTTGTCGGGAGAAACCTACGAGCAGTACTTC.

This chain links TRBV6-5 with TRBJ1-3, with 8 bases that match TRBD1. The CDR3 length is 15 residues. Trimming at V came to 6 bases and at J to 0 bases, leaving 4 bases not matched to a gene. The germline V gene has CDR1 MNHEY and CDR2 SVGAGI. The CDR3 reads CASRLGQASGNTIYF. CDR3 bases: TGTGCCAGCAGACTGGGACAGGCCTCTGGAAACACCATATATTTT.

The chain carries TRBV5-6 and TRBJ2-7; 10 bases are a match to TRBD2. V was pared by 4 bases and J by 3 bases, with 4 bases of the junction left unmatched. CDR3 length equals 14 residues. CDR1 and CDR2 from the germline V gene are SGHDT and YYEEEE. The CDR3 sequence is CASSLAGVGYEQYF. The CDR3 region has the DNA TGTGCCAGCAGCCTAGCGGGAGTGGGCTACGAGCAGTACTTC.

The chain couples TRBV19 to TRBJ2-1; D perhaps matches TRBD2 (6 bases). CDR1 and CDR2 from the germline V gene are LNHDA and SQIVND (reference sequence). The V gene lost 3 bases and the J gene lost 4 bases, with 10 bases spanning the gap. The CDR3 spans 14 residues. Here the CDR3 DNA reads TGTGCCAGTAGTATGATTGGAGGGTACAATGAGCAGTTCTTC. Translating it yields CASSMIGGYNEQFF.

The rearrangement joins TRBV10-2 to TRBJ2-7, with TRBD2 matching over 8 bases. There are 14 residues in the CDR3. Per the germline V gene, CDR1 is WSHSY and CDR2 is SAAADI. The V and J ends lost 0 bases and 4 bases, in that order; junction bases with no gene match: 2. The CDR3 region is CASSESIAGYEQYF. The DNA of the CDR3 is TGCGCCAGCAGTGAGTCGATAGCGGGGTACGAGCAGTACTTC.

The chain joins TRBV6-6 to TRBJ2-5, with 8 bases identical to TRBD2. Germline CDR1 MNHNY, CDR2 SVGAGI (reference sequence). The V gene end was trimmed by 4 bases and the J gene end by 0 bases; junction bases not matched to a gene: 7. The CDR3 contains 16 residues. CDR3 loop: CASSSWGAGDQETQYF. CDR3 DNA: TGTGCCAGCAGTTCCTGGGGAGCGGGGGACCAAGAGACCCAGTACTTC.

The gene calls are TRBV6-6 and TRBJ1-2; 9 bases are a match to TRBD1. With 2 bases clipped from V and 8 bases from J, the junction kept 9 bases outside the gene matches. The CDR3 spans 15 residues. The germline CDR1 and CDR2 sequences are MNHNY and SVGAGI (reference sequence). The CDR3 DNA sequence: TGTGCCAGCAGTTACGGCCGGGACAGGGATGGGGGCTACACCTTC. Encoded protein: CASSYGRDRDGGYTF.

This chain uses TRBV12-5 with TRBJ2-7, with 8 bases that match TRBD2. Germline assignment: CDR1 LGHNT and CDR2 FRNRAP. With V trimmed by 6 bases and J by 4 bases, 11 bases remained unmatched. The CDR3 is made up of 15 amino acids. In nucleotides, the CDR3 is TGTGCTAGTGGGCCGGGGGGGGCAGGGGTTTACGAGCAGTACTTC. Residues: CASGPGGAGVYEQYF.

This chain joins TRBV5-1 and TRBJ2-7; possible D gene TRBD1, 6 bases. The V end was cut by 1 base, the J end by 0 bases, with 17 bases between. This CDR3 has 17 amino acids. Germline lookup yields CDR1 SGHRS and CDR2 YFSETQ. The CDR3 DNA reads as TGCGCCAGCAGCTTGCTGCCGGTATCGGACAGCTCCTACGAGCAGTACTTC. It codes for CASSLLPVSDSSYEQYF. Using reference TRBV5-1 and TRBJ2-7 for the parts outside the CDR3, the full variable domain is KAGVTQTPRYLIKTRGQQVTLSCSPISGHRSVSWYQQTPGQGLQFLFEYFSETQRNKGNFPGRFSGRQFSNSRSEMNVSTLELGDSALYLCASSLLPVSDSSYEQYFGPGTRLTVT.

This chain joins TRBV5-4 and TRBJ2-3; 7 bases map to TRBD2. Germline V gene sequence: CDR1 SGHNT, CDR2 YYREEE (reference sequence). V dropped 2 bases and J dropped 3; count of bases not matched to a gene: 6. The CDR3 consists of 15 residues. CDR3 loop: CASSFVSGKTDTQYF. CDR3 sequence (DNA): TGTGCCAGCAGCTTTGTCAGCGGGAAGACAGATACGCAGTATTTT.

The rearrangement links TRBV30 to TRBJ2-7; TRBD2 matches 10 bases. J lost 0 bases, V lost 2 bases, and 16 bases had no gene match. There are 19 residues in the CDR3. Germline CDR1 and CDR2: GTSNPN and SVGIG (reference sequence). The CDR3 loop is CAWSSSSGGAVPLSYEQYF. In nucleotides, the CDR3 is TGTGCCTGGAGTTCCTCAAGCGGGGGGGCCGTCCCCCTCTCCTACGAGCAGTACTTC.

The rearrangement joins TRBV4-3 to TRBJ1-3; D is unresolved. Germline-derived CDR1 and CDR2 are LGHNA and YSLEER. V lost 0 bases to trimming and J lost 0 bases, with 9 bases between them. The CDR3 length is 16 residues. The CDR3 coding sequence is TGCGCCAGCAGCCAAGATCCGAGGGCCTCTGGAAACACCATATATTTT. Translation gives CASSQDPRASGNTIYF.

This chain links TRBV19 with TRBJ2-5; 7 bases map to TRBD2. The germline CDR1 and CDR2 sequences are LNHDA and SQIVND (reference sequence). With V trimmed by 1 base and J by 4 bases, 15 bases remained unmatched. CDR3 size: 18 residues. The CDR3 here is CASSIGGSAGEALETQYF. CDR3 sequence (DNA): TGTGCCAGTAGTATAGGGGGGTCGGCGGGAGAAGCGTTAGAGACCCAGTACTTC.

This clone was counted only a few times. The CDR3 region is CAWNPGQGREKLFF. DNA for the CDR3: TGTGCCTGGAACCCGGGACAGGGTCGTGAAAAACTGTTTTTT. V is TRBV30 and J is TRBJ1-4, with 9 bases identical to TRBD1. This CDR3 spans 14 amino acids. Germline V gives CDR1 GTSNPN, CDR2 SVGIG (reference sequence). With V trimmed by 4 bases and J by 7 bases, 7 bases remained unmatched.

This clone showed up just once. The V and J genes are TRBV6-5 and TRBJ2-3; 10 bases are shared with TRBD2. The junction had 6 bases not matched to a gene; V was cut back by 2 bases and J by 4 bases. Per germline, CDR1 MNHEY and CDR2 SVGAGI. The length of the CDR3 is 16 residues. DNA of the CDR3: TGTGCCAGCAGTTACCAGCGGGAGGGGTCCTCAGATACGCAGTATTTT. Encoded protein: CASSYQREGSSDTQYF.

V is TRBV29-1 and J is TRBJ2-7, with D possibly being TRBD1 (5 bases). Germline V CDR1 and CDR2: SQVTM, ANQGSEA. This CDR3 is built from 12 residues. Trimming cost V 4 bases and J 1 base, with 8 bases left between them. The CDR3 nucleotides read TGCAGCGTTGTCGACAGATCCTACGAGCAGTACTTC. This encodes CSVVDRSYEQYF.

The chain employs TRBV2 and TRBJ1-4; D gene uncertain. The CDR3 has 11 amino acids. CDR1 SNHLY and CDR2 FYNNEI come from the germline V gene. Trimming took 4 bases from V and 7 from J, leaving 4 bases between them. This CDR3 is CASSVREKLFF. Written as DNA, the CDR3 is TGTGCCAGCAGTGTCCGTGAAAAACTGTTTTTT. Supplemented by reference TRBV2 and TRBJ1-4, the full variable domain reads EPEVTQTPSHQVTQMGQEVILRCVPISNHLYFYWYRQILGQKVEFLVSFYNNEISEKSEIFDDQFSVERPDGSNFTLKIRSTKLEDSAMYFCASSVREKLFFGSGTQLSVL.

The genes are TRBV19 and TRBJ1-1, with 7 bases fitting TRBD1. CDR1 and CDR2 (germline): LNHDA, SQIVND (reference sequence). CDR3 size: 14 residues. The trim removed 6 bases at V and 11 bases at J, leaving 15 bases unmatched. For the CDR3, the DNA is TGTGCCAGTAGGGACCTCAGGGGGACCCTAACGGCTTTCTTT. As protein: CASRDLRGTLTAFF. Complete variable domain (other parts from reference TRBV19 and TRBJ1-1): DGGITQSPKYLFRKEGQNVTLSCEQNLNHDAMYWYRQDPGQGLRLIYYSQIVNDFQKGDIAEGYSVSREKKESFPLTVTSAQKNPTAFYLCASRDLRGTLTAFFGQGTRLTVV.